The present T cell receptor (beta chain) was sequenced within a study of OX40 agonist ivuxolimab in advanced cancers. Sequenced by immunoSEQ multiplex PCR; TCRdb stores in-frame clones only, minus some. The sample lists about 61,000 clones; around 92% were seen once. Germline V gene lookup returns CDR1 MDHEN and CDR2 SYDVKM. Trimming shortened V by 2 bases and J by 5 bases, and 8 bases separated the two germline ends. The CDR3 extends over 13 amino acids. The chain joins TRBV28 to TRBJ2-3, with D tentatively TRBD1 (5 bases). The source was CD4+ or CD8+ T cells sorted from blood, collected in a trial of the OX40 agonist ivuxolimab. This receptor was obtained from an adult with an advanced solid tumor such as melanoma, head and neck, liver or kidney cancer. The CDR3 nucleotides read TGTGCCAGCAGTTTAGGACAAATAGATACGCAGTATTTT. Translation gives CASSLGQIDTQYF.